A selection of T cell receptor beta chains follows, all from one sample in a study of tumor-infiltrating lymphocytes in glioblastoma multiforme. TCRdb redid the calling of the multiplex PCR reads with MiXCR, one entry per CDR3 protein. The data contain tens of thousands of distinct CDR3 sequences, 50% to 75% of them singletons. Source material: brain tumor tissue. These receptors all come from a male donor with glioblastoma. Both conserved end residues are part of each CDR3. Each record gives: clone size, V gene, D gene, J gene, CDR3 DNA, CDR3 protein. A D gene is named only where the DNA matches it firmly. Size is omitted from some rows. Given values are once, few, many or a class for expanded clones.

size: once
V: TRBV4-1
D: -
J: TRBJ1-6
DNA: TGCGCCAACAGCCAAGATCAGGGTCTGAATTCACACCTCCACTTT
CDR3: CANSQDQGLNSHLHF

size: many
V: TRBV30
D: -
J: TRBJ2-1
DNA: TGTGCCTGGAGTGGACTACGAGAGGGCCGTTCCAATGAGCAGTTCTTC
CDR3: CAWSGLREGRSNEQFF

size: -
V: TRBV12-3/TRBV12-4
D: TRBD1
J: TRBJ2-2
DNA: TGTGCCCGCAGCCTATGGACAGGGGATAGGTTGGCCGGGGAACTGTTTTTT
CDR3: CARSLWTGDRLAGELFF

size: medium-sized
V: TRBV11-2
D: -
J: TRBJ1-1
DNA: TGTGCCAGCAGCTTATTATGGGGAAACACTGAAGCTTTCTTT
CDR3: CASSLLWGNTEAFF

size: many
V: TRBV7-9
D: TRBD2
J: TRBJ2-5
DNA: TGTGCCAGCAGCCCCCCCATAGTAGCGGGAGGACGAGAGACCCAGTACTTC
CDR3: CASSPPIVAGGRETQYF

size: few
V: TRBV12-3/TRBV12-4
D: TRBD1
J: TRBJ2-3
DNA: TGTGCCAGCAGCCCGACAGGGTCTCGTGCAGATACGCAGTATTTT
CDR3: CASSPTGSRADTQYF

size: medium-sized
V: TRBV11-1
D: TRBD2
J: TRBJ2-7
DNA: TGTGCCAGCAGCTTACTAGCGGGAGGGCCGGCCTACGAGCAGTACTTC
CDR3: CASSLLAGGPAYEQYF

size: -
V: TRBV6-4
D: TRBD1
J: TRBJ2-2
DNA: TGTGCCAGCAGCCCCGTAGGGACAGTTAGCACCGGGGAGCTGTCTTTT
CDR3: CASSPVGTVSTGELSF

size: -
V: TRBV11-3
D: TRBD2
J: TRBJ2-3
DNA: TGTGCCAGCAGCTTCGAGAATAGCGGGAGGGCCCCAGATACGCAGTATTTT
CDR3: CASSFENSGRAPDTQYF

size: few
V: TRBV6-5
D: -
J: TRBJ1-5
DNA: TGTGCCAGCATGGGGCATAGCAATCTGCCCCAGCATTTT
CDR3: CASMGHSNLPQHF

size: once
V: TRBV20-1
D: -
J: TRBJ1-1
DNA: TGCGATGCTAGAGATGGGGGGGGACCTGGGTCTGAAGCTTTCTTT
CDR3: CDARDGGGPGSEAFF

size: -
V: TRBV25-1
D: TRBD2
J: TRBJ2-5
DNA: TGTGCCAGCAGTCTAGCGGGAGGGGAGACCCAGTACTTC
CDR3: CASSLAGGETQYF

size: -
V: TRBV6-5
D: TRBD2
J: TRBJ2-1
DNA: TGCGCCAGCAGTTACTGTACTAGCGGGAGCAATGAGCAGTTATTC
CDR3: CASSYCTSGSNEQLF

size: many
V: TRBV30
D: TRBD1
J: TRBJ2-5
DNA: TGTGCCTGGAGTACCGGGACAGGGGGAGAGACCCAGTACTTC
CDR3: CAWSTGTGGETQYF

size: -
V: TRBV5-1
D: -
J: TRBJ1-4
DNA: TGCGCCGGTAGCTTGGCTCAGGGAGGAGGCGGTAATGAAAAACTGTTTTTT
CDR3: CAGSLAQGGGGNEKLFF

size: -
V: TRBV20-1
D: TRBD1
J: TRBJ2-5
DNA: TGCAATGCTATCCGGACAGGGGCGTACCAAGAGACCCAGTACTTC
CDR3: CNAIRTGAYQETQYF

size: many
V: TRBV6-5
D: -
J: TRBJ1-5
DNA: TGTGCCAGCAGTTACTCCGCCAGGGGCGCGAATCAGCCCCAGCATTTT
CDR3: CASSYSARGANQPQHF

size: many
V: TRBV12-3/TRBV12-4
D: TRBD1
J: TRBJ1-4
DNA: TGTGCCAGCAGTCCGACAGGGCGTAATGAAAAACTGTTTTTT
CDR3: CASSPTGRNEKLFF

size: -
V: TRBV20-1
D: -
J: TRBJ2-7
DNA: TGCAGTGCTAGAGATACAGGGCTCTACGAGCAGTACTTC
CDR3: CSARDTGLYEQYF

size: -
V: TRBV6-6
D: -
J: TRBJ2-2
DNA: TGTGCCATAGGTGGCACCGTGGAGCTGTTTTTT
CDR3: CAIGGTVELFF

size: many
V: TRBV6-6
D: TRBD2
J: TRBJ2-2
DNA: TGTGCCAGCAGTTCTAGCGGGAGTGGCACCGGGGAGCTGTTTTTT
CDR3: CASSSSGSGTGELFF

size: many
V: TRBV5-1
D: -
J: TRBJ2-5
DNA: TGCGCCAGCAGCGATGGGACACACCACCAAGAGACCCAGTACTTC
CDR3: CASSDGTHHQETQYF

size: many
V: TRBV20-1
D: -
J: TRBJ1-1
DNA: TGCAGTGCTATAAGGAGGGCAAACACTGAAGCTTTCTTT
CDR3: CSAIRRANTEAFF

size: once
V: TRBV12-3/TRBV12-4
D: -
J: TRBJ2-2
DNA: TGTGCCAGCAGGCAGGGCGCAAGGGAGCTGTTTTTT
CDR3: CASRQGARELFF

size: many
V: TRBV4-1
D: TRBD2
J: TRBJ2-2
DNA: TGCGCCAGCAGCCAAGATCGGGGGGGGCAGGGGAGTATCACCGGGGAGCTGTTTTTT
CDR3: CASSQDRGGQGSITGELFF

size: -
V: TRBV6-2/TRBV6-3
D: TRBD1
J: TRBJ1-5
DNA: TGTGCCAGCAGAACCGGGACAGCCTTCTTATCGGTGAGAATCAGTCAGCCCCCTCATTTT
CDR3: CASRTGTAFLSVRISQPPHF

size: -
V: TRBV28
D: TRBD2
J: TRBJ2-1
DNA: TGTGCCAGCATTTTGACTAGCGGCTGCAATGTGCAGTTCTTC
CDR3: CASILTSGCNVQFF

size: -
V: TRBV7-8
D: TRBD2
J: TRBJ2-1
DNA: TGTGCCAGCAGCTTATTGGGTCGGGGACTAGCTAATGAGCAGTTCTTC
CDR3: CASSLLGRGLANEQFF

size: few
V: TRBV7-9
D: -
J: TRBJ1-1
DNA: TGTGCCAGCAGCTTAGAGCGGGGTCGGGACACTGAAGCTTTCTTT
CDR3: CASSLERGRDTEAFF

size: -
V: TRBV20-1
D: TRBD2
J: TRBJ2-7
DNA: TGCAGTGCTAGAGTCCCGGGACTAGTGGGAGGGCTCGGCGAGCAGTACTTC
CDR3: CSARVPGLVGGLGEQYF

size: many
V: TRBV6-5
D: TRBD1
J: TRBJ1-5
DNA: TGTGCCAGGGGGACAGGGGGGAATCAGCCCCAGCATTTT
CDR3: CARGTGGNQPQHF

size: -
V: TRBV12-3/TRBV12-4
D: -
J: TRBJ2-5
DNA: TGTGCCGGCAGTTTAAATTCCGGGAGTGGGGTGGAGACCCAATACTTC
CDR3: CAGSLNSGSGVETQYF

size: -
V: TRBV28
D: -
J: TRBJ2-5
DNA: TGTGCCAGCAGTCGGATGTGGCTCCAAGAGACACAGTACTTC
CDR3: CASSRMWLQETQYF

size: many
V: TRBV20-1
D: -
J: TRBJ1-1
DNA: TGCAGTGCTAGAGATCCGGGGGGGCGGGTGGAAGCTTTCTTT
CDR3: CSARDPGGRVEAFF

size: once
V: TRBV28
D: -
J: TRBJ2-7
DNA: TGTGCCAGCAGTTGGGGTGACTACGAGCAGTACTTC
CDR3: CASSWGDYEQYF

size: -
V: TRBV6-6
D: TRBD1
J: TRBJ1-1
DNA: TGTGCCAGCGGTCTAGGACAGGGAAGTACAGAAGCTTTCTTT
CDR3: CASGLGQGSTEAFF

size: -
V: TRBV20-1
D: -
J: TRBJ2-1
DNA: TGCAGTGCTAGATGTGAGGCAGGGCTGTATGAGCAGCTCTTC
CDR3: CSARCEAGLYEQLF

size: few
V: TRBV28
D: -
J: TRBJ1-2
DNA: TGTGCCAGCAGTTTAAGAGAAGACTCCCTCTATGGCTACACCTTC
CDR3: CASSLREDSLYGYTF

size: -
V: TRBV29-1
D: TRBD2
J: TRBJ2-1
DNA: TGCAGCGTGAGCGGGAACTACAATGAGCAGTTCTTC
CDR3: CSVSGNYNEQFF

size: -
V: TRBV20-1
D: -
J: TRBJ2-5
DNA: TGCATTGCTAGGAACTCAGCGTTACAAGAGACCCAGTACTTC
CDR3: CIARNSALQETQYF

size: -
V: TRBV6-2/TRBV6-3
D: -
J: TRBJ2-1
DNA: TGTGCCAGCAGTTATTGGGATGAGCAGTTCTTC
CDR3: CASSYWDEQFF

size: medium-sized
V: TRBV12-3/TRBV12-4
D: -
J: TRBJ2-2
DNA: TGTGCCAGCAGTCCACAGGGTATGGGAACCGGGGAGCTGTTTTTT
CDR3: CASSPQGMGTGELFF

size: once
V: TRBV18
D: -
J: TRBJ2-3
DNA: TGTGCCAGCTCACCAACTTGCGGTTACACAGATACGCAGTATTTT
CDR3: CASSPTCGYTDTQYF

size: -
V: TRBV20-1
D: -
J: TRBJ2-1
DNA: TGCAGTGCTAGCCGCTGGAGTCCCTACAATGAGCAGTTCTTC
CDR3: CSASRWSPYNEQFF

size: hyperexpanded
V: TRBV10-2
D: TRBD1
J: TRBJ1-5
DNA: TGCGCCAGCAGACCCTTGGCGACAGGGGATCAGCCCCAGCATTTT
CDR3: CASRPLATGDQPQHF

size: few
V: TRBV28
D: TRBD2
J: TRBJ2-1
DNA: TGTGCCAGCACTGGACTAGCGGGAGGGTATGAGCAGTCCTTC
CDR3: CASTGLAGGYEQSF

size: -
V: TRBV11-2
D: -
J: TRBJ2-1
DNA: TGTGCCGGCAGCTTAGTACCTGGACTTAACAATGAGCAGTTCTTC
CDR3: CAGSLVPGLNNEQFF

size: -
V: TRBV6-5
D: -
J: TRBJ2-2
DNA: TGTGCCAGCAGTTACTCGGCGCAAGGCGGGAAGCTATTTTTT
CDR3: CASSYSAQGGKLFF

size: -
V: TRBV6-1
D: -
J: TRBJ2-7
DNA: TGTGTCAGCTGCACAGGGTACGAGCAGTACTTC
CDR3: CVSCTGYEQYF

size: -
V: TRBV29-1
D: -
J: TRBJ2-5
DNA: TGCAGCGGCGGATGGGCTGGGGAGACCCAGTACTTC
CDR3: CSGGWAGETQYF

size: -
V: TRBV6-5
D: TRBD1
J: TRBJ2-5
DNA: TGTACCAGCAGTTATAAGGGACAGGCGGAGACCCGGTACTTC
CDR3: CTSSYKGQAETRYF

size: once
V: TRBV4-1
D: -
J: TRBJ2-3
DNA: TGCGCCAGCACCCAAGACCCCGTTAGCATAGATACGCAGTATTTT
CDR3: CASTQDPVSIDTQYF

size: -
V: TRBV6-1
D: -
J: TRBJ2-2
DNA: TGTGCCAGCAGGCGGGACAGACTCGCCGGGAAGCTGTTTTTT
CDR3: CASRRDRLAGKLFF

size: -
V: TRBV10-3
D: -
J: TRBJ2-1
DNA: TGTGCCATCAGCAACCGGGTATCGGGTAGTGATGAACAGTTCTTC
CDR3: CAISNRVSGSDEQFF